The present TCR beta chain was sequenced within a study of blood T cell repertoires in COVID-19. CDR1 and CDR2 (germline): MNHEY, SVGAGI. V lost 6 bases and J lost 1; bases outside the gene matches: 4. This CDR3 is 14 amino acids long. Sequencing was performed with immunoSEQ multiplex PCR; in TCRdb, only in-frame clones are kept and a portion is missing. The table records about 210,000 clones, about nine tenths of them present only once. The chain is built from TRBV6-5 and TRBJ1-2, with 8 bases identical to TRBD1. The receptor's source is a young man in a cohort exposed to, infected with or recovered from COVID-19 (not recorded which). Sequenced input: PBMCs or T cells enriched from blood (not recorded which). The CDR3 spells CASSRTGNNYGYTF. CDR3 in DNA: TGTGCCAGCAGCCGGACAGGGAATAACTATGGCTACACCTTC.